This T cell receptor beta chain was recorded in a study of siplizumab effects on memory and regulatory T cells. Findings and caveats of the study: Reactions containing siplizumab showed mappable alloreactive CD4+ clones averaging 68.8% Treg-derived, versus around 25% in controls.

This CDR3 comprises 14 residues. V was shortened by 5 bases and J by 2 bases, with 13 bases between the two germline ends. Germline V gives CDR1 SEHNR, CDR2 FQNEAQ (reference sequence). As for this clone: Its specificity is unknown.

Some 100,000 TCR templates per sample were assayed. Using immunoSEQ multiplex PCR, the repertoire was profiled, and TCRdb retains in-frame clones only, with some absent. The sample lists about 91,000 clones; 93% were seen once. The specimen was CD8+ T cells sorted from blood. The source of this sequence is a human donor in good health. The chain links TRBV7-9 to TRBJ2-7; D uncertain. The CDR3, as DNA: TGTGCCAGCAGCCCCGGTCCGACGACCTACGAGCAGTACTTC. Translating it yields CASSPGPTTYEQYF.